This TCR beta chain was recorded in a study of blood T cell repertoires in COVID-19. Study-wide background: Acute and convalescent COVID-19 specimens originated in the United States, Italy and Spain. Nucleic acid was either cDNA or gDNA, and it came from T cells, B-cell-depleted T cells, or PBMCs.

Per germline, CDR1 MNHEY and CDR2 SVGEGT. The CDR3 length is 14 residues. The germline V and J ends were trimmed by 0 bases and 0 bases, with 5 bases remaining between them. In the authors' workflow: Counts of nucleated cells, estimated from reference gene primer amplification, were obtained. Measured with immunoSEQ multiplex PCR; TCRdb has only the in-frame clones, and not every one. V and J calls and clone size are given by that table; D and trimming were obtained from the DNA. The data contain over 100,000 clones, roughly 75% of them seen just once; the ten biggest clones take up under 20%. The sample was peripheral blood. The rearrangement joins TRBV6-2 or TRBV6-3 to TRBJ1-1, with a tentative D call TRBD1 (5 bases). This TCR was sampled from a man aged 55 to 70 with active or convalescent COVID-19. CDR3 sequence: CASSYSTVNTEAFF. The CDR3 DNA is TGTGCCAGCAGTTACTCGACAGTGAACACTGAAGCTTTCTTT.